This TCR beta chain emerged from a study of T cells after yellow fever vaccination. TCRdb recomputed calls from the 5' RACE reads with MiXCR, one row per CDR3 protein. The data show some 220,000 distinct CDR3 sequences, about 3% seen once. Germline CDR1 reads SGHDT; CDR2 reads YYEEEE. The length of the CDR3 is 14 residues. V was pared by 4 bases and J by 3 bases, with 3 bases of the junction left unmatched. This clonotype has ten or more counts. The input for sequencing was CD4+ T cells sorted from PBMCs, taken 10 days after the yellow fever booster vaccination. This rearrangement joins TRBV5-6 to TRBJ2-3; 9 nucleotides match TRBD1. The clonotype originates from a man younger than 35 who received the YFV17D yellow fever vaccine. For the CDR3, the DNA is TGTGCCAGCAGCAACGGACAGGGGACAGATACGCAGTATTTT. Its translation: CASSNGQGTDTQYF.